The 31 T cell receptor beta chains below were found in one sample sequenced in a study of response to subunit inactivated influenza vaccine. TCRdb reprocessed the RT-PCR reads via MiXCR and lists one record per CDR3 protein. The data show 800,000 or so distinct CDR3 sequences, 21% seen once. Sequenced here: PBMCs from blood, sampled roughly 5 days after vaccination. The source of these receptors is a man aged 45 to 65 who received an inactivated influenza vaccine.

This clonotype was picked up many times. The chain has TRBV12-3 or TRBV12-4 and TRBJ2-7, with D possibly matching TRBD1 (7 bases). CDR3 length: 13 residues. Trimming left V 7 bases short and J 5 bases short, with 15 bases between. For the CDR3, the DNA is TGTGCCAGCACGCCTGGAGGGGGCCACGAGCAGTACTTC. It yields the protein CASTPGGGHEQYF.

This sequence joins TRBV2 and TRBJ2-7, with D unresolved. The germline CDR1 and CDR2 sequences are SNHLY and FYNNEI. This CDR3 contains 13 residues. V was pared by 5 bases and J by 2 bases, with 10 bases between. CDR3 region: CASSPTKTYEQYF. The CDR3 DNA is TGTGCCAGCAGTCCAACAAAGACCTACGAGCAGTACTTC.

The chain links TRBV7-2 to TRBJ2-1, with a weak D call TRBD2 (7 bases). The CDR3 contains 17 residues. Trimming cost V 4 bases and J 6 bases, with 22 bases left between them. Germline V gene sequence: CDR1 SGHTA, CDR2 FQGNSA. This CDR3 reads CASSSRMGGGGSNEQFF. CDR3 DNA: TGTGCCAGCAGCTCCCGAATGGGGGGAGGGGGGTCCAATGAGCAGTTCTTC.

The table lists this clonotype with a few counts. The V and J genes are TRBV5-5 and TRBJ1-5, with TRBD1 matching over 12 bases. This CDR3 spans 16 amino acids. CDR1 and CDR2 from the germline V gene are SGHKS and YYEKEE (reference sequence). The trim removed 2 bases at V and 4 bases at J, leaving 4 bases unmatched. CDR3 DNA: TGTGCCAGCAGCTTCCGGGGACAGGGGGCGAATCAGCCCCAGCATTTT. This encodes CASSFRGQGANQPQHF.

This clonotype occurred a few times. The genes are TRBV5-1 and TRBJ2-5, with 8 bases identical to TRBD1. This CDR3 is 15 amino acids long. V lost 4 bases and J lost 4; bases outside the gene matches: 9. Germline CDR1 SGHRS, CDR2 YFSETQ. CDR3 amino acids: CASSPQTGGTETQYF. The CDR3 DNA sequence: TGCGCCAGCAGCCCGCAAACAGGGGGGACAGAGACCCAGTACTTC.

The chain has TRBV11-1 and TRBJ2-6; D ambiguous. Per the germline V gene, CDR1 is SGHAT and CDR2 is FQDESV (reference sequence). The germline V and J ends were trimmed by 6 bases and 0 bases, with 18 bases remaining between them. The CDR3 runs 18 residues. The CDR3 is CASSSLRGRSSGANVLTF. CDR3 in DNA: TGTGCCAGCAGTTCACTCCGAGGCAGGAGCTCTGGGGCCAACGTCCTGACTTTC. Full variable domain (rest looked up from reference TRBV11-1 and TRBJ2-6): EAEVAQSPRYKITEKSQAVAFWCDPISGHATLYWYRQILGQGPELLVQFQDESVVDDSQLPKDRFSAERLKGVDSTLKIQPAELGDSAMYLCASSSLRGRSSGANVLTFGAGSRLTVL.

The chain uses TRBV7-9 and TRBJ1-3; maybe TRBD1 (6 bases). The CDR3 consists of 16 residues. The V and J ends lost 5 bases and 6 bases respectively, with 20 bases between them. Germline V gene data show CDR1 as SEHNR and CDR2 as FQNEAQ (reference sequence). Here the CDR3 reads CASSAYQGQLSNTIYF. The CDR3 bases are TGTGCCAGCAGCGCATATCAGGGACAACTTTCAAACACCATATATTTT.

This chain joins TRBV20-1 and TRBJ2-7; D gene uncertain. The CDR3 sequence is 14 residues long. The ends were cut back, 4 bases at V and 4 bases at J, with 17 bases in the middle. In germline, CDR1 is DFQATT, CDR2 SNEGSKA (reference sequence). The CDR3 loop is CSANSQNAIYEQYF. The CDR3, as DNA: TGCAGTGCTAACTCCCAAAATGCGATTTACGAGCAGTACTTC.

The J gene is TRBJ1-3, the V gene TRBV3-1; a weak D match, TRBD1 (6 bases). CDR1 and CDR2 (germline): LGHDT, YNNKEL (reference sequence). Deletions cut 1 base from V and 4 bases from J, with 11 bases between. There are 15 residues in the CDR3. CDR3 amino acids: CASSQGGGGGNTIYF. In nucleotides, the CDR3 is TGTGCCAGCAGCCAAGGCGGGGGCGGGGGAAACACCATATATTTT.

V usage is TRBV19 and J usage is TRBJ1-4; D unresolved. Trimming removed 2 bases from V and 7 bases from J, with 17 bases in between. This CDR3 comprises 16 residues. From germline, CDR1 is LNHDA and CDR2 SQIVND (reference sequence). DNA for the CDR3: TGTGCCAGTAGTATATCTGGAACAGCATCTAGTGAAAAACTGTTTTTT. Translation: CASSISGTASSEKLFF.

This clonotype has more than one count but fewer than ten. The rearrangement joins TRBV12-3 or TRBV12-4 to TRBJ2-5; 9 nucleotides align to TRBD1. This CDR3 is 16 amino acids long. V lost 6 bases, J lost 4 bases, and 12 bases stayed unmatched. The CDR3 reads CASSRRFGTGLETQYF. The CDR3 nucleotides read TGTGCCAGCAGCCGTAGGTTTGGGACAGGGCTAGAGACCCAGTACTTC.

The chain couples TRBV29-1 to TRBJ2-7, with D unclear. The CDR3 length is 11 residues. Germline assignment: CDR1 SQVTM and CDR2 ANQGSEA. V dropped 5 bases and J dropped 3 bases, with 8 bases sitting between them. CDR3 amino acids: CSVTIVYEQYF. The CDR3 nucleotides read TGCAGCGTTACGATAGTCTACGAGCAGTACTTC.

J is TRBJ1-1 and V is TRBV6-5; 7 nucleotides match TRBD1. This CDR3 spans 13 amino acids. V lost 2 bases and J lost 8; bases outside the gene matches: 5. Germline CDR1 MNHEY, CDR2 SVGAGI. The CDR3 bases are TGTGCCAGCAGTTACACCGGGACAGCAGAAGCTTTCTTT. Translated: CASSYTGTAEAFF.

This clonotype turned up a few times. CDR3 nucleotides: TGTGCCAGCAGCTTAGGGACAGGGGGAGGGGGTCAGCCCCAGCATTTT. Its translation is CASSLGTGGGGQPQHF. The chain is built from TRBV7-6 and TRBJ1-5; 10 bases agree with TRBD1. J lost 6 bases, V lost 1 base, and 6 bases had no gene match. The CDR3 runs 16 residues. Germline lookup yields CDR1 SGHVS and CDR2 FNYEAQ.

CDR3 residues: CASSLAAGGPETQYF. CDR3 nucleotides: TGTGCCAGCAGCTTAGCTGCGGGGGGGCCGGAGACCCAGTACTTC. This chain uses TRBV7-2 with TRBJ2-5; TRBD2 aligns across 9 bases. The CDR3 contains 15 residues. CDR1 and CDR2 from the germline V gene are SGHTA and FQGNSA. V lost 0 bases to trimming and J lost 5 bases; unmatched junction nucleotides: 4.

This clonotype was picked up a small number of times. V and J are TRBV7-2 and TRBJ1-5; D gene ambiguous. The CDR3 runs to 14 residues. Trimming removed 1 base from V and 6 bases from J, with 10 bases in between. Germline V gene data show CDR1 as SGHTA and CDR2 as FQGNSA. The CDR3: CASSLVPSPQPQHF. CDR3 sequence (DNA): TGTGCCAGCAGCTTAGTTCCCTCGCCTCAGCCCCAGCATTTT.

V and J are TRBV6-6 and TRBJ2-7; D might be TRBD1 (5 bases). CDR1 MNHNY and CDR2 SVGAGI come from the germline V gene (reference sequence). This CDR3 comprises 11 residues. The V gene lost 7 bases and the J gene lost 9 bases, with 13 bases spanning the gap. CDR3 amino acids: CASTKGVSQYF. The DNA for the CDR3 is TGTGCCAGCACCAAAGGGGTTTCGCAGTACTTC.

This CDR3 reads CASRAGTGLQETQYF. The CDR3, as DNA: TGTGCCAGCAGAGCCGGGACAGGGCTTCAAGAGACCCAGTACTTC. The rearrangement uses TRBV28 and TRBJ2-5; 9 nucleotides line up with TRBD1. Trimming at V came to 6 bases and at J to 2 bases, leaving 7 bases not matched to a gene. There are 15 residues in the CDR3. From germline, CDR1 is MDHEN and CDR2 SYDVKM.

The chain links TRBV10-3 to TRBJ2-5, with D uncertain. The V and J ends lost 10 bases and 5 bases respectively, with 11 bases between them. Germline V gene data show CDR1 as ENHRY and CDR2 as SYGVKD. CDR3 length: 11 residues. In DNA, the CDR3 is TGTGCCACTGGAAGGGTGGAGACCCAGTACTTC. Translating gives CATGRVETQYF.

The rearrangement uses TRBV15 and TRBJ2-2; perhaps TRBD1 as D (5 bases). V shed 0 bases and J shed 0 bases, with 8 bases lying between them. The germline gives CDR1 LNHNV, CDR2 YYDKDF (reference sequence). The CDR3 sequence is 16 residues long. CDR3 nucleotide sequence: TGTGCCACCAGCAGAGATCGACAGTCGAACACCGGGGAGCTGTTTTTT. Translating gives CATSRDRQSNTGELFF.

The sample holds a few counts of this clonotype. The chain joins TRBV11-2 to TRBJ1-1; TRBD1 agrees at 7 bases. The CDR3 covers 16 residues. After removal of 3 bases from V and 1 base from J, the junction contained 8 bases not matched to a gene. CDR1 is SGHAT and CDR2 is FQNNGV in the germline V gene. In DNA, the CDR3 is TGTGCCAGCAGCTTTACAGGGGCAAGGGCGAACACTGAAGCTTTCTTT. Translated: CASSFTGARANTEAFF. Full variable domain (outside the CDR3, taken from reference TRBV11-2 and TRBJ1-1): EAGVAQSPRYKIIEKRQSVAFWCNPISGHATLYWYQQILGQGPKLLIQFQNNGVVDDSQLPKDRFSAERLKGVDSTLKIQPAKLEDSAVYLCASSFTGARANTEAFFGQGTRLTVV.

This clonotype was seen repeatedly, ten times or more. The chain is built from TRBV7-2 and TRBJ2-3; D is unresolved. Germline V gene data show CDR1 as SGHTA and CDR2 as FQGNSA. This CDR3 has 12 residues. V lost 3 bases to trimming and J lost 6 bases, with 7 bases between them. In DNA form, the CDR3 reads TGTGCCAGCAGCTTGTTGCGTGATACGCAGTATTTT. It specifies CASSLLRDTQYF.

The genes are TRBV7-3 and TRBJ2-1, with D perhaps TRBD2 (6 bases). From germline, CDR1 is SGHTA and CDR2 FQGTGA. The V end was cut by 2 bases, the J end by 9 bases, with 14 bases between. The length of the CDR3 is 14 residues. The CDR3 region has the DNA TGTGCCAGCAGCTTAGTTCCGGGAGCTTCTGAGCAGTTCTTC. Residues: CASSLVPGASEQFF.

This clonotype appeared a few times. Just one base apart from a much larger clone, this may be a read error. The CDR3 DNA reads as TGTGCCAGCAGCTTCGGGGCCAATGAGCAGTTCTTC. Its protein is CASSFGANEQFF. J is TRBJ2-1 and V is TRBV5-4; possibly TRBD1 or TRBD2 for D (5 bases each). The germline V gene has CDR1 SGHNT and CDR2 YYREEE (reference sequence). V lost 2 bases and J lost 6, with 6 bases in between. CDR3 length: 12 amino acids.

A single count supports this clonotype. CDR3 region: CASSLGPRRMNTEAFF. The CDR3 DNA reads as TGCGCCAGCAGCTTGGGCCCGAGGAGGATGAACACTGAAGCTTTCTTT. This chain uses TRBV5-1 with TRBJ1-1, with D unclear. Germline CDR1 and CDR2: SGHRS and YFSETQ. The V end was cut by 0 bases, the J end by 0 bases, with 12 bases between. This CDR3 region has 16 residues. Filled out from reference TRBV5-1 and TRBJ1-1, the complete variable domain reads KAGVTQTPRYLIKTRGQQVTLSCSPISGHRSVSWYQQTPGQGLQFLFEYFSETQRNKGNFPGRFSGRQFSNSRSEMNVSTLELGDSALYLCASSLGPRRMNTEAFFGQGTRLTVV.

A few counts support this clonotype. The chain couples TRBV11-1 to TRBJ2-3; the D call may be TRBD1 or TRBD2 (5 bases each). The CDR3 runs 12 residues. V was cut by 5 bases and J by 11 bases, with 14 bases left in between. Per germline, CDR1 SGHAT and CDR2 FQDESV (reference sequence). The CDR3 nucleotides are TGTGCCAGCAGCCGTGGGTGGGACCAGCAGTATTTT. Translated, it gives CASSRGWDQQYF. The complete variable domain, with remaining parts taken from reference TRBV11-1 and TRBJ2-3, reads EAEVAQSPRYKITEKSQAVAFWCDPISGHATLYWYRQILGQGPELLVQFQDESVVDDSQLPKDRFSAERLKGVDSTLKIQPAELGDSAMYLCASSRGWDQQYFGPGTRLTVL.

The V gene is TRBV5-1, the J gene TRBJ2-2; 9 nucleotides align to TRBD1. V lost 4 bases to trimming and J lost 6 bases; unmatched junction nucleotides: 10. Germline CDR1 SGHRS, CDR2 YFSETQ. This CDR3 is built from 16 residues. This CDR3 reads CASSPGQGYRAGELFF. The CDR3 DNA reads TGCGCCAGCAGCCCGGGACAGGGTTACCGGGCCGGGGAGCTGTTTTTT.

This clonotype was seen at least ten times. This rearrangement joins TRBV3-1 to TRBJ2-5, with 9 bases lining up with TRBD1. J gave up 4 bases and V 8 bases, and 8 bases lay outside the gene matches. Germline V gene lookup returns CDR1 LGHDT and CDR2 YNNKEL (reference sequence). CDR3 length: 14 residues. CDR3 sequence (DNA): TGTGCCAGCTCACAGGGGACAGGGAGAGAGACCCAGTACTTC. This translates into CASSQGTGRETQYF.

With respect to this clonotype: One end of the junction fails to match germline, which may point to a read error. The genes are TRBV7-2 and TRBJ2-3, with D perhaps given as TRBD1 or TRBD2 (6 bases each). The CDR3 totals 15 residues. The germline CDR1 and CDR2 sequences are SGHTA and FQGNSA. In DNA form, the CDR3 reads TGCGCCAGCAGGTCGCGGGACATTAGCACAGATACGCAGTATTTT. This gives the protein CASRSRDISTDTQYF.

Only a few counts were recorded for this clonotype. The gene calls are TRBV29-1 and TRBJ2-1; 9 bases line up with TRBD1. The length of the CDR3 is 15 residues. With V trimmed by 1 base and J by 5 bases, 6 bases remained unmatched. Germline loops: CDR1 SQVTM, CDR2 ANQGSEA. The CDR3 loop reads CSVEGDRGANNEQFF. As DNA, the CDR3 is TGCAGCGTTGAAGGCGACAGGGGGGCAAACAATGAGCAGTTCTTC.

This clonotype occurred many times. The gene calls are TRBV29-1 and TRBJ2-3; 13 bases map to TRBD2. Trimming took 4 bases from V and 3 from J; bases not matched to a gene: 4. The CDR3 extends over 15 amino acids. Germline assignment: CDR1 SQVTM and CDR2 ANQGSEA. CDR3 DNA sequence: TGCAGCGTTGTGACTAGCGGGGGGTTAACAGATACGCAGTATTTT. Amino acid sequence: CSVVTSGGLTDTQYF.